This T cell receptor beta chain emerged from a study of radiotherapy plus CTLA-4 blockade in lung cancer. Overall study: The study recorded objective responses in around a sixth of patients and disease control in 25% to 35%. Whole-study results and caveats: The best predictor of response was reported to be early blood T cell clone dynamics, with interferon-beta.

Ipilimumab CTLA-4 blockade and focal radiation were given to patients with chemo-refractory metastatic non-small-cell lung cancer. Germline V gene data show CDR1 as SGDLS and CDR2 as YYNGEE. V gave up 0 bases and J gave up 6 bases, with 10 bases separating them. This CDR3 spans 14 amino acids. Sequenced by immunoSEQ multiplex PCR; TCRdb stores in-frame clones only, minus some. The table shows around 86,000 clones, with roughly four fifths occurring only once. Points on this clone: No antigen is known for it.

The TCR comes from a human donor with non-small cell lung cancer who had stable disease on radiotherapy plus ipilimumab. The sample consisted of peripheral blood, taken from a patient treated with radiotherapy plus ipilimumab. V usage is TRBV9 and J usage is TRBJ1-5; tentative D call: TRBD1 (5 bases). In DNA, the CDR3 is TGTGCCAGCAGCGTAGACGGGGGGGGTCAGCCCCAGCATTTT. Amino acids: CASSVDGGGQPQHF.